This entry concerns a single T cell receptor beta chain. Its antigen is undetermined. Deletions cut 2 bases from V and 3 bases from J, with 12 bases between. The CDR3 consists of 15 residues. The germline gives CDR1 SGHDT, CDR2 YYEEEE. The entry originates in a study of T cells in Graves' hyperthyroidism and ophthalmopathy. Exclusion of a patient resulted from uncontrolled infection, other autoimmune disease, pregnancy or lactation. It was 10 ml of fresh peripheral blood that supplied the PBMCs. Authors of the study amplified TCR beta CDR3 regions from RNA transcripts. The TCR CDR3 was amplified in a first-round RT-PCR using the HTBI primer set. TCRdb reprocessed the multiplex PCR reads with MiXCR, giving one entry per CDR3 protein. The sample yields 500,000 to 550,000 distinct CDR3 sequences, 20% seen once. Study results and limitations: In the blood, most expanded thyroid clonotypes above 0.001 appeared as well.

The specimen sequenced was blood. This receptor was identified in a middle-aged man with Graves' ophthalmopathy. The J gene is TRBJ2-1, the V gene TRBV5-6; D not resolved. The CDR3 region is CASSFDGGYYNEQFF. CDR3 in DNA: TGTGCCAGCAGCTTCGACGGCGGATACTACAATGAGCAGTTCTTC.